The present TCR beta chain was sequenced within a study of shared clonotypes between healthy human individuals (dated by TCRdb to 2018 to 2020). About the investigation overall: A couple of women and a few men aged 18 to 49 years were included in the cohort. For each donor, three plates each were used for CD4 naive and CD4 memory, two plates were used for CD8 naive, and one plate was used for CD8 memory. To estimate repertoire size and how much clonotype sharing occurs between individuals, the study deeply sequenced the blood TCR repertoires of 5 or 6 healthy adults. To increase sequencing depth and limit assay-specific biases, TCR repertoire library preparation and sequencing were carried out by different laboratories using diverse techniques. Per donor, leukapheresis produced somewhere between about 0.8 and 9 billion PBMCs. The investigation overall reported the following: Larger estimated clonotype richness was generally found for naive subsets than for memory subsets. Even with the large sequencing depth, rarefaction of the sorted-subset datasets indicated that sequencing was incomplete. Sharing across a few donors was observed for about 4.8% of naive CD4, over 3% of naive CD8, 2% to 2.5% of memory CD4, and around 0.42% of memory CD8 clonotypes. Pairwise subsampling led to the expectation that sequencing depth would affect the degree of clonotype sharing among donors. Because the study included only a small number of donors, the genetic and exposure-history diversity represented was limited. Only blood was sampled, and tissue TCR repertoires likely differ from those in blood. Compared with non-shared clonotypes, clonotypes shared by all four sorted-subset donors had higher generation probabilities.

For the CD8 naive samples, CD45RO-negative cells were positively selected for CCR7, yielding a CD45RA+CCR7+ population from which TemRA cells were excluded. The donors were healthy, HIV-negative adults who had no recently reported acute infections or vaccinations. Every donor was a Caucasian adult residing in Nashville, Tennessee, USA. Blood was obtained by leukapheresis, after which PBMCs were separated by Ficoll-Histopaque density gradient centrifugation and cryopreserved in liquid nitrogen vapor phase. Analytical flow cytometry was used to check the purity and quantity of each magnetically sorted T cell population. From each sorted fraction, genomic DNA was isolated and quantified by UV absorbance on a Nanodrop 2000c. Using the deep immunoSEQ assay, multiplex PCR amplified TCR CDR3 regions from genomic DNA. Extracted genomic DNA from each cell subset was distributed evenly across all wells of several immunoSEQ 96-well plates, and each plate was treated as a replicate. For sorted subsets, each replicate PCR was loaded with 200 ng genomic DNA, equivalent to approximately 27,000 T cell genomes. The purified libraries were quantified using a Qubit 3.0 fluorometer, sized with a Bioanalyzer 2100, and then quantified again using the KAPA Library Quantification kit. Every immunoSEQ 96-well plate was sequenced on a dedicated single-read 150-cycle Illumina NextSeq 550 flow cell. Processing in the source paper ran as follows. The immunoSEQ output contained only junctional sequences without quality scores, so filtering could not match that applied to full-length reads. Sequences were annotated with PyIR, a Python wrapper for IgBLAST v1.9, and V/J genes and CDR3 were assigned using IMGT germline references. Reads were removed for weak V/J assignments (E-value above 1e-6), missing CDR3, stop codons, out-of-frame junctions, or ambiguous translated residues. V3J clonotypes were defined by identical inferred V gene, J gene, and CDR3 amino acid sequence. To compute the percentage overlap between repertoires, the number of shared unique clonotypes was divided by the size of the smaller repertoire. RTK rarefaction, the Chao1 estimator, and Recon v2.1 estimates of unobserved clonotypes were used to assess repertoire richness. Generation probabilities for all TCRbeta clonotypes obtained by the gDNA method from a handful of donors were computed using OLGA. Here the immuneACCESS table is served through TCRdb, limited to in-frame sequences with V and J called. Missing clones are a known gap in these copies; in checked studies unresolved V genes cover under half, and the rest lacks a known reason. From that table come the V and J calls and clone size; the DNA was used to work out D and trimming. The sample includes roughly 2.1 million clones, with 90% to 95% observed a single time. The ten largest clones add up to more than 1.5% of the sample.

As concerns this clone: The specificity of this receptor is unknown. No quality values exist for individual bases; no much larger clone is one base distant.

The CDR3 numbers 17 residues from cysteine through phenylalanine. Only the CDR3 DNA is retained, 51 bases long and in frame from the first base. CDR1 and CDR2, per the germline V gene (reference sequence), are PRHDT and FYEKMQ. Deletion took 4 bases off V and 4 bases off J, with a span of 20 bases between the germline ends. The sequenced sample consisted of naive CD8+ T cells from PBMCs. In the paper's terms, the cell subset or site label means: CD45RA+CCR7+. This clonotype was obtained from a man aged 18-30 years in good health. Some clones in this sample may be carry-over from other donors' samples. The sequence is built from TRBV13 and TRBJ2-1; the D gene is perhaps TRBD1 or TRBD2, as each covers 5 bases. In nucleotides, the sequence is TGTGCCAGCAGCTACCGTGGGACGGATCCACGATACAATGAGCAGTTCTTC. The encoded protein is CASSYRGTDPRYNEQFF.